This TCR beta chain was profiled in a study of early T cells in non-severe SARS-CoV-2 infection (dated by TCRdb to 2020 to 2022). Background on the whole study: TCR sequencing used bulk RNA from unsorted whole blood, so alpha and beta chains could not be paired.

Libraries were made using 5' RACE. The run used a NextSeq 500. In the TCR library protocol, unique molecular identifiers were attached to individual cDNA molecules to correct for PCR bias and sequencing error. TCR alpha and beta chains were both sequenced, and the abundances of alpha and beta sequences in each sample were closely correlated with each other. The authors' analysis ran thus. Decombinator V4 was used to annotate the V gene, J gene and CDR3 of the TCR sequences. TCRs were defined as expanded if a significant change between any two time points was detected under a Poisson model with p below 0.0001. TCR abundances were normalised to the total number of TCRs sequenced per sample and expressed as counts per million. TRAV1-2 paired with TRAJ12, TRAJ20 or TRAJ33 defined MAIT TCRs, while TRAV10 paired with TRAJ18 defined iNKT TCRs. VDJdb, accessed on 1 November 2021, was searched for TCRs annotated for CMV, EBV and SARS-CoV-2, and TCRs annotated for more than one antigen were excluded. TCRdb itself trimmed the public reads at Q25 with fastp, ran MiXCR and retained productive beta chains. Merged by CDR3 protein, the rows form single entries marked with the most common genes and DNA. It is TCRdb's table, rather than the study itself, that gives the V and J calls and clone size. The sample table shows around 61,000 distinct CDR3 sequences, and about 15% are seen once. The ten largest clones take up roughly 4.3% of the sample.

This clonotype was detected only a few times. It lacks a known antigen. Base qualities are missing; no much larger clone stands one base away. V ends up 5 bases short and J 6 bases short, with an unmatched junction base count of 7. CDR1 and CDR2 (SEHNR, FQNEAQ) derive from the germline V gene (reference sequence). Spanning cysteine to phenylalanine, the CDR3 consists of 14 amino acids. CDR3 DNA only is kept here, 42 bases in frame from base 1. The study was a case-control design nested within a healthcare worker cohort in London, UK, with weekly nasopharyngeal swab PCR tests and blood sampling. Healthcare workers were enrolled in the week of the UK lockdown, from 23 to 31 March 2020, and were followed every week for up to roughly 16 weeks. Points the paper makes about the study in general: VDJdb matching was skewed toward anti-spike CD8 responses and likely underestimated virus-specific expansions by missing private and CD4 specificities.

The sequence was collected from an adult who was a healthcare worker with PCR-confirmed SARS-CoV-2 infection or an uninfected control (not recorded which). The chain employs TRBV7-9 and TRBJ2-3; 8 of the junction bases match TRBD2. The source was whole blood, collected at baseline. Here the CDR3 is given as CASSPLAVMDTQYF. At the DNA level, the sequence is TGTGCCAGCAGCCCACTAGCGGTCATGGATACGCAGTATTTT.